This TCR beta chain was captured in a study of T cells after yellow fever vaccination. Study-level points and caveats: Detected again after the booster were most primary-vaccination clones, at nearly 97% CD4 and approximately 90% CD8. There was a possibility that FACS-sorted repertoires contained abundant clonotypes contaminating from the bulk population. A faster peak, day 5 versus 15, was reached by the weaker secondary response.

This clonotype was seen ten or more times. Its matching antigen is unknown. Template-switching 5'RACE yielded the TCR cDNA; a universal primer site and UMIs were added in the process. Via MiXCR, TCRdb re-called the 5' RACE reads, giving one row per CDR3 protein. Of approximately 340,000 distinct CDR3 sequences listed, more than 8.5% are singletons. The specimen comprised PBMCs, sampled on the day of the first yellow fever vaccination. The TCR was taken from a man aged 18 to 35 who received the YFV17D yellow fever vaccine.

The CDR3 DNA reads TGCAGTGCTAGGTGGGGGGTCAACAATTCACCCCTCCACTTT. As protein: CSARWGVNNSPLHF. The chain joins TRBV20-1 to TRBJ1-6; TRBD1 might be the D (5 bases). The CDR3 loop spans 14 amino acids. Germline V gives CDR1 DFQATT, CDR2 SNEGSKA (reference sequence). V was shortened by 3 bases and J by 7 bases, with 13 bases between the two germline ends.